The entry below describes one T cell receptor (beta chain). What it binds is not known. These data originate in a study of T cells in Graves' hyperthyroidism and ophthalmopathy. Study observations and caveats: Stable hyperthyroidism was separated from ophthalmopathy by a model based on 13 V-J features.

RNA transcripts were the template for amplifying TCR beta CDR3 regions. With the HTBI primer set, the TCR CDR3 went through a first round of RT-PCR. TCRdb re-analysed the multiplex PCR reads in MiXCR, keeping a single row per CDR3 protein. Among hundreds of thousands of distinct CDR3 sequences listed, 38% were seen once. After removal of 4 bases from V and 7 bases from J, the junction contained 9 bases not matched to a gene. The CDR3 has 16 residues. In making diagnoses, clinical symptoms, serum thyroxine and TRAb, thyroid ultrasound and orbital computed tomography were all used. This sequence originates from a man between 18 and 35 years old with Graves' hyperthyroidism. The chain uses TRBV12-3 or TRBV12-4 and TRBJ1-4, with 10 nucleotides matching TRBD1. Specimen: blood. CDR3 DNA: TGTGCCAGCAGTTCTACCGGGACAGGGGTTACTGAAAAACTGTTTTTT. The encoded protein is CASSSTGTGVTEKLFF.